This entry is about one T cell receptor beta chain. The V gene's germline CDR1 is LNHDA and CDR2 SQIVND (reference sequence). This CDR3 contains 15 residues. V trimming: 9 bases; J trimming: 2 bases; junction bases outside the gene matches: 8. These data originate in a study of blood T cell repertoires in COVID-19. The repertoire was sequenced with immunoSEQ multiplex PCR; TCRdb's copy has only in-frame clones and lacks some. Among 200,000 to 300,000 clones listed, roughly 80% were seen once. The rearrangement uses TRBV19 and TRBJ1-5, with 9 bases identical to TRBD1. This receptor was taken from a man in his fifties or sixties with acute or convalescent COVID-19. Specimen: peripheral blood. In DNA form, the CDR3 reads TGTGCCAGCGGGACAGGGTTGATTGGCAATCAGCCCCAGCATTTT. Residues: CASGTGLIGNQPQHF.